These 26 T cell receptor beta chains share one sample of origin, sequenced in a study of T cell responses to AZD1222 COVID-19 vaccine. This table comes from immunoSEQ multiplex PCR, and its TCRdb copy is limited to in-frame clones, with some not included. The data show fewer than 100,000 clones, 87% seen once. Sequences were derived from peripheral blood, sampled 28 days after the second AZD1222 dose. The receptors here all came from an adult who received the AZD1222 COVID-19 vaccine.

This chain connects TRBV7-2 to TRBJ2-6, with 8 nucleotides matching TRBD2. The CDR3 is 15 residues long. Germline CDR1 and CDR2: SGHTA and FQGNSA. The trim removed 5 bases at V and 2 bases at J, leaving 2 bases unmatched. The CDR3 protein is CASSPGGTGANVLTF. The CDR3 DNA reads TGTGCCAGCAGCCCGGGAGGGACTGGGGCCAACGTCCTGACTTTC.

The chain is built from TRBV3-1 (or the pseudogene TRBV3-2) and TRBJ1-3, with TRBD1 identical over 7 bases. This CDR3 comprises 15 residues. V dropped 3 bases and J dropped 1; count of bases not matched to a gene: 3. The germline gives CDR1 LGHDT, CDR2 YNNKEL (reference sequence). The CDR3 DNA sequence: TGTGCCAGCAGCCACCGGGGACAGTCTGGAAACACCATATATTTT. Translated: CASSHRGQSGNTIYF.

This chain uses TRBV28 with TRBJ1-4; weak D call: TRBD1 (5 bases). CDR1 is MDHEN, CDR2 SYDVKM, per germline. This CDR3 region has 15 residues. V gave up 3 bases and J gave up 4 bases, with 12 bases separating them. The chain's CDR3 is CASSLVGASNEKLFF. CDR3 nucleotides: TGTGCCAGCAGTTTGGTAGGGGCAAGTAATGAAAAACTGTTTTTT.

The chain uses TRBV6-5 and TRBJ2-7; the D gene is possibly TRBD2 (6 bases). This CDR3 contains 15 residues. The germline CDR1 and CDR2 sequences are MNHEY and SVGAGI. V was pared by 6 bases and J by 0 bases, with 15 bases between. The CDR3 sequence is CASSYGDWSSYEQYF. DNA of the CDR3: TGTGCCAGCAGCTATGGGGACTGGAGCTCCTACGAGCAGTACTTC.

The chain combines TRBV5-1 with TRBJ1-1; 12 bases map to TRBD1. The CDR3 covers 15 residues. Germline V gene lookup returns CDR1 SGHRS and CDR2 YFSETQ. Trimming took 4 bases from V and 4 from J; bases not matched to a gene: 5. In DNA form, the CDR3 reads TGCGCCAGCAGCATCGGGACAGGGGGCATCACTGAAGCTTTCTTT. It yields the protein CASSIGTGGITEAFF. The variable domain in full, with the rest retrieved from reference TRBV5-1 and TRBJ1-1, is KAGVTQTPRYLIKTRGQQVTLSCSPISGHRSVSWYQQTPGQGLQFLFEYFSETQRNKGNFPGRFSGRQFSNSRSEMNVSTLELGDSALYLCASSIGTGGITEAFFGQGTRLTVV.

The V and J genes are TRBV7-9 and TRBJ2-7; 10 bases match TRBD2. V shed 5 bases, J shed 7 bases, and the junction held 5 bases outside the gene matches. Germline V CDR1 and CDR2: SEHNR, FQNEAQ (reference sequence). There are 13 residues in the CDR3. CDR3 region: CASSGSGGREQYF. CDR3 DNA: TGTGCCAGCAGCGGTAGCGGGGGGCGGGAGCAGTACTTC.

The V and J genes are TRBV7-9 and TRBJ2-7; D is unresolved. CDR1 is SEHNR and CDR2 is FQNEAQ in the germline V gene (reference sequence). This CDR3 is built from 11 residues. With 5 bases removed from V and 7 bases from J, the gap between germline ends came to 9 bases. The CDR3 loop reads CASSVQREQYF. CDR3 sequence (DNA): TGTGCCAGCAGCGTACAGAGGGAGCAGTACTTC.

The CDR3 reads CSSDRGINEQFF. The CDR3 bases are TGCAGTTCGGACAGGGGGATTAATGAGCAGTTCTTC. V usage is TRBV29-1 and J usage is TRBJ2-1; 10 bases align to TRBD1. This CDR3 has 12 amino acids. CDR1 SQVTM and CDR2 ANQGSEA come from the germline V gene.

The CDR3 spells CASRPVGTDTQYF. CDR3 nucleotides: TGCGCCAGCAGACCTGTGGGCACAGATACGCAGTATTTT. The J gene is TRBJ2-3, the V gene TRBV4-1; D is ambiguous. V gave up 6 bases and J gave up 1 base, with 8 bases separating them. Germline CDR1 MGHRA, CDR2 YSYEKL. The CDR3 has 13 residues.

V is TRBV6-4 and J is TRBJ2-1, with TRBD2 matching 11 bases. The V gene's germline CDR1 is MRHNA and CDR2 SNTAGT. V lost 5 bases, J lost 6 bases, and 6 bases stayed unmatched. The CDR3 is 15 amino acids. In DNA, the CDR3 is TGTGCCAGCAGTTCTGGACTAGCGGGCGTCAATGAGCAGTTCTTC. This sequence encodes CASSSGLAGVNEQFF.

The chain is built from TRBV2 and TRBJ2-5; 10 nucleotides line up with TRBD1. J was trimmed by 10 bases and V by 6 bases; bases with no gene match: 8. In germline, CDR1 is SNHLY, CDR2 FYNNEI. This CDR3 has 13 residues. The CDR3: CASSKTGGEDQYF. CDR3 sequence (DNA): TGTGCCAGCAGCAAGACAGGGGGCGAGGACCAGTACTTC.

CDR3 sequence reads: CASTQTSPGNTIYF. CDR3 in DNA: TGTGCCAGCACGCAAACCTCGCCTGGAAACACCATATATTTT. The chain combines TRBV11-2 with TRBJ1-3; D is ambiguous. The CDR3 totals 14 residues. V was trimmed by 7 bases and J by 2 bases, leaving 12 bases between them. Germline V CDR1 and CDR2: SGHAT, FQNNGV.

In DNA, the CDR3 is TGTGCCAGCAGCTTAGAGGGGACTAGCGGGGACTACGAGCAGTACTTC. It encodes CASSLEGTSGDYEQYF. J is TRBJ2-7 and V is TRBV7-2, with TRBD2 identical over 13 bases. The ends lost 1 base at V and 3 bases at J; junction bases unmatched: 3. The CDR3 loop spans 16 amino acids. CDR1 and CDR2 (germline): SGHTA, FQGNSA.

The rearrangement joins TRBV9 to TRBJ2-5, with 10 bases that match TRBD1. The CDR3 length is 15 residues. Germline CDR1 reads SGDLS; CDR2 reads YYNGEE. J was trimmed by 5 bases and V by 3 bases; bases with no gene match: 7. CDR3 protein: CASSGRTGGGETQYF. Written as DNA, the CDR3 is TGTGCCAGCAGCGGACGGACAGGGGGTGGGGAGACCCAGTACTTC.

As regards this clone: Other nucleotide sequences from this sample produce the same CDR3. The chain recombines TRBV27 with TRBJ2-3, with D perhaps TRBD1 (5 bases). In germline, CDR1 is MNHEY, CDR2 SMNVEV (reference sequence). CDR3 length: 14 residues. V was shortened by 1 base and J by 6 bases, with 11 bases between the two germline ends. The CDR3 is CASSLFQGPDTQYF. The CDR3 bases are TGTGCCAGCAGTTTATTCCAGGGCCCGGATACGCAGTATTTT.

The chain recombines TRBV2 with TRBJ1-5; maybe TRBD1 (5 bases). This CDR3 has 15 residues. CDR1 is SNHLY, CDR2 FYNNEI, per germline. Deletions cut 2 bases from V and 0 bases from J, with 8 bases between. CDR3 sequence (DNA): TGTGCCAGCAGTGAATGGGGGGTTAGCAATCAGCCCCAGCATTTT. The encoded protein is CASSEWGVSNQPQHF.

The chain uses TRBV9 and TRBJ2-5, with D perhaps assigned TRBD1 or TRBD2 (5 bases each). CDR3 length equals 14 residues. Germline values: CDR1 SGDLS, CDR2 YYNGEE. The V gene lost 0 bases and the J gene lost 5 bases, with 11 bases spanning the gap. The CDR3 region is CASSVGSGGETQYF. DNA of the CDR3: TGTGCCAGCAGCGTAGGAAGTGGGGGTGAGACCCAGTACTTC.

The rearrangement links TRBV19 to TRBJ2-7; TRBD2 might be the D (6 bases). The germline V gene has CDR1 LNHDA and CDR2 SQIVND (reference sequence). Trimming left V 7 bases short and J 2 bases short, with 15 bases between. The CDR3 extends over 14 amino acids. The CDR3 DNA sequence: TGTGCCAGTACCTTCAACGGGGGAACCTACGAGCAGTACTTC. The encoded protein is CASTFNGGTYEQYF.

This clone has just one count. CDR3 DNA sequence: TGTGCCAGCAGCTTGGGCGGCAGAGGGGGCAACTATGGCTACACCTTC. This sequence encodes CASSLGGRGGNYGYTF. The chain has TRBV5-4 and TRBJ1-2, with 7 bases that match TRBD1. The CDR3 has 16 amino acids. Trimming cost V 0 bases and J 2 bases; bases outside gene matches: 7. Germline values: CDR1 SGHNT, CDR2 YYREEE (reference sequence).

This chain links TRBV29-1 with TRBJ1-2; perhaps TRBD1 as D (5 bases). Germline values: CDR1 SQVTM, CDR2 ANQGSEA. V shed 5 bases and J shed 4 bases, with 17 bases lying between them. The CDR3 sequence is 14 residues long. CDR3 DNA: TGCAGCGTTAGGCACCGGGACTTCTCCTATGGCTACACCTTC. Protein sequence: CSVRHRDFSYGYTF.

This clone has only one observation. The chain couples TRBV11-3 to TRBJ2-2; no definite D call. The CDR3 runs 14 residues. Trimming pared 1 base from V and 7 bases from J, leaving 10 bases between. Germline values: CDR1 SGHNT, CDR2 YENEEA. The CDR3 sequence: CASSLGQAGGELFF. In nucleotides, the CDR3 is TGTGCCAGCAGCTTAGGGCAGGCCGGCGGGGAGCTGTTTTTT.

The rearrangement joins TRBV5-1 to TRBJ1-1, with no clear D. Germline assignment: CDR1 SGHRS and CDR2 YFSETQ. The CDR3 totals 12 residues. Trimming stripped 0 bases from V and 5 bases from J, with 5 bases between. As DNA, the CDR3 is TGCGCCAGCAGCTTGGCGAGAACTGAAGCTTTCTTT. It translates to CASSLARTEAFF.

The chain links TRBV5-1 to TRBJ2-2; D is uncertain. The germline V and J ends were trimmed by 1 base and 0 bases, with 4 bases remaining between them. CDR1 is SGHRS, CDR2 YFSETQ, per germline. This CDR3 has 14 amino acids. The DNA of the CDR3 is TGCGCCAGCAGCTTGCAGCCGAACACCGGGGAGCTGTTTTTT. Its translation is CASSLQPNTGELFF.

The V gene is TRBV3-1 (or the pseudogene TRBV3-2), the J gene TRBJ1-1; weak D call: TRBD1 (5 bases). The length of the CDR3 is 15 residues. Between the trimmed V and J ends, which lost 1 base and 5 bases, there was a span of 14 bases. CDR1 and CDR2 (germline): LGHDT, YNNKEL (reference sequence). The CDR3 reads CASSQGGGVMTEAFF. The CDR3 bases are TGTGCCAGCAGCCAAGGGGGAGGGGTGATGACTGAAGCTTTCTTT.

The V and J genes are TRBV7-9 and TRBJ2-1; 15 bases agree with TRBD2. Unmatched junction bases numbered 8, after V lost 8 bases and J lost 0 bases. This CDR3 spans 18 amino acids. Per the germline V gene, CDR1 is SEHNR and CDR2 is FQNEAQ (reference sequence). The CDR3 here is CASLGTSGGPGSYNEQFF. DNA for the CDR3: TGTGCCAGCTTGGGGACTAGCGGGGGGCCGGGCTCCTACAATGAGCAGTTCTTC.

The chain carries TRBV5-1 and TRBJ1-3; 7 bases are shared with TRBD1. Looked up from germline, CDR1 is SGHRS and CDR2 is YFSETQ. The CDR3 runs to 16 residues. V shed 4 bases, J shed 4 bases, and the junction held 11 bases outside the gene matches. The CDR3 is CASSQAGQSFGNTIYF. CDR3 DNA sequence: TGCGCCAGCAGCCAAGCGGGACAGTCATTCGGAAACACCATATATTTT. The full variable domain, with the rest looked up from reference TRBV5-1 and TRBJ1-3, is KAGVTQTPRYLIKTRGQQVTLSCSPISGHRSVSWYQQTPGQGLQFLFEYFSETQRNKGNFPGRFSGRQFSNSRSEMNVSTLELGDSALYLCASSQAGQSFGNTIYFGEGSWLTVV.